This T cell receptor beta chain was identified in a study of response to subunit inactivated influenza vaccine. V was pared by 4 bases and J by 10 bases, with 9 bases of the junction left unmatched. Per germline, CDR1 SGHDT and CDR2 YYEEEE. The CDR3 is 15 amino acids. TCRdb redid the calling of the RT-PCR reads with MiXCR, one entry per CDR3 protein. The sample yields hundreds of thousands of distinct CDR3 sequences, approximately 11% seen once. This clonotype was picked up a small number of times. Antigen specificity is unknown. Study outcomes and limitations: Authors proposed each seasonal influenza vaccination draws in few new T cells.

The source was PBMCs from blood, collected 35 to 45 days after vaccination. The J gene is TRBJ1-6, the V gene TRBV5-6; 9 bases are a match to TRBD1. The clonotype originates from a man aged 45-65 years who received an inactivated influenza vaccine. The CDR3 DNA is TGTGCCAGCAGCCGACCTTCCGGGACAGGGTCACCCCTCCACTTT. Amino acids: CASSRPSGTGSPLHF. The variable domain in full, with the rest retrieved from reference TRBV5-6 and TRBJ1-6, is DAGVTQSPTHLIKTRGQQVTLRCSPKSGHDTVSWYQQALGQGPQFIFQYYEEEERQRGNFPDRFSGHQFPNYSSELNVNALLLGDSALYLCASSRPSGTGSPLHFGNGTRLTVT.